The 9 T cell receptor beta chains listed next were all sequenced from one sample in a study of CD8 T cells in ankylosing spondylitis. TCRdb re-analysed the 5' RACE reads in MiXCR, keeping a single row per CDR3 protein. This table holds some 33,000 distinct CDR3 sequences, more than 13% found once. Sequenced input: blood. These receptors all come from a male donor with ankylosing spondylitis or in good health (not recorded which).

In this sample, this clonotype turned up a few times. This chain joins TRBV11-2 and TRBJ2-7; no clear D. Germline loops: CDR1 SGHAT, CDR2 FQNNGV. With 5 bases removed from V and 5 bases from J, the gap between germline ends came to 7 bases. The CDR3 consists of 11 residues. In DNA, the CDR3 is TGTGCCAGCAGCGCCTCAGACGAGCAGTACGTC. Residues: CASSASDEQYV.

This clonotype was detected a few times. The chain employs TRBV12-3 or TRBV12-4 and TRBJ1-5, with D perhaps TRBD1 (5 bases). The CDR3 is made up of 13 amino acids. V lost 3 bases and J lost 4, with 7 bases in between. CDR3 DNA sequence: TGTGCCAGCAGTTTTGGGGCTAATCAGCCCCAGCATTTT. Its protein product is CASSFGANQPQHF.

The V and J genes are TRBV12-3 or TRBV12-4 and TRBJ2-1, with D unresolved. V shed 1 base and J shed 10 bases, with 14 bases lying between them. The CDR3 extends over 14 amino acids. The DNA of the CDR3 is TGTGCCAGCAGTTTAGTGCTCCTAGGCCGGGAGCAGTTCTTC. Amino acid sequence: CASSLVLLGREQFF.

This clonotype was counted a few times. The V gene is TRBV24-1, the J gene TRBJ2-1; TRBD2 matches at 13 bases. Germline-derived CDR1 and CDR2 are KGHDR and SFDVKD. This CDR3 is 14 amino acids long. J lost 4 bases, V lost 10 bases, and 3 bases had no gene match. CDR3 loop: CATGLAGSYNEQFF. CDR3 coding DNA: TGTGCCACGGGACTAGCGGGATCTTACAATGAGCAGTTCTTC.

The chain recombines TRBV27 with TRBJ2-1, with D possibly being TRBD2 (5 bases). CDR1 and CDR2 from the germline V gene are MNHEY and SMNVEV (reference sequence). The CDR3 has 12 amino acids. Trimming removed 0 bases at V and 10 bases at J, with 7 bases between. CDR3 in amino acids: CASSLSRVEQFF. The CDR3, as DNA: TGTGCCAGCAGTTTATCGAGGGTGGAGCAGTTCTTC.

The chain employs TRBV4-3 and TRBJ2-2; D is unclear. The germline gives CDR1 LGHNA, CDR2 YSLEER. This CDR3 has 15 amino acids. V was clipped by 2 bases and J by 1 base, with 8 bases between them. CDR3 region: CASSQWVGNTGELFF. The CDR3 DNA is TGCGCCAGCAGCCAATGGGTGGGGAACACCGGGGAGCTGTTTTTT.

In its sample, this clonotype was seen a few times. The gene calls are TRBV7-6 and TRBJ2-2; 7 nucleotides line up with TRBD1. Trimming took 4 bases from V and 5 from J; bases not matched to a gene: 7. The CDR3 is made up of 15 amino acids. Germline lookup yields CDR1 SGHVS and CDR2 FNYEAQ. CDR3 residues: CASSWGQGETGELFF. CDR3 DNA: TGTGCCAGCAGCTGGGGGCAGGGGGAGACCGGGGAGCTGTTTTTT.

In its sample, this clonotype was seen a few times. This rearrangement joins TRBV20-1 to TRBJ2-5; TRBD1 aligns across 10 bases. Germline V CDR1 and CDR2: DFQATT, SNEGSKA (reference sequence). The CDR3 is 13 amino acids. After removal of 5 bases from V and 3 bases from J, the junction contained 3 bases not matched to a gene. The CDR3 protein is CSADGQGEETQYF. The CDR3 DNA reads TGCAGTGCTGACGGACAGGGGGAAGAGACCCAGTACTTC.

The chain uses TRBV6-2 or TRBV6-3 and TRBJ2-7; 8 bases line up with TRBD1. CDR3 length: 16 residues. Germline V lookup: CDR1 MNHEY, CDR2 SVGEGT. J was trimmed by 4 bases and V by 4 bases; bases with no gene match: 12. CDR3 nucleotide sequence: TGTGCCAGCAGTTCTGTTCTCTGGACAGGGCGGTACGAGCAGTACTTC. This sequence encodes CASSSVLWTGRYEQYF.